Following are 22 T cell receptor beta chains from one sample sequenced in a study of CD8+CD57+ T cells in acquired aplastic anemia. By flow cytometry, patients selected for sequencing had shown an expansion of CD8+CD57+ cells. It was genomic DNA that served as the template for profiling TCR beta VDJ and CDR3. MiXCR, applied by TCRdb to the reads, yields one record per CDR3 protein. In the table there are 150,000 to 200,000 distinct CDR3 sequences, 45% to 55% of which are singletons. The specimen was sorted CD4+, CD8+, or CD8+CD57+ T cells (not recorded which) from PBMCs. These receptors came from a human donor with aplastic anemia.

A word on this clonotype: The junction does not match germline at one end; this may be a read error. V and J are TRBV5-5 and TRBJ2-7; D is possibly TRBD1 (6 bases). The CDR3 is 15 amino acids. Germline lookup yields CDR1 SGHKS and CDR2 YYEKEE (reference sequence). As DNA, the CDR3 is TGTGCCAGCAGCTTGGCCGGGACAAGCAGCTACGTGCAGTACTTC. Amino acids: CASSLAGTSSYVQYF.

The sample holds many counts of this clonotype. The J gene is TRBJ1-4, the V gene TRBV6-5; 9 nucleotides match TRBD1. Unmatched junction bases numbered 2, after V lost 4 bases and J lost 5 bases. CDR3 length: 14 residues. CDR1 MNHEY and CDR2 SVGAGI come from the germline V gene. The CDR3 bases are TGTGCCAGCAGTTTGGACAGGGGAAATGAAAAACTGTTTTTT. Translated, it gives CASSLDRGNEKLFF.

This clonotype was seen many times. CDR3 DNA sequence: TGTGCCAGCAAGGGACGGAAGGATGAGCAGTTCTTC. This codes for CASKGRKDEQFF. The chain links TRBV11-3 to TRBJ2-1; D may match TRBD1 or TRBD2 (5 bases each). This CDR3 has 12 amino acids. Trimming took off 7 bases at V and 8 bases at J, with 12 bases between the two ends. The germline V gene has CDR1 SGHNT and CDR2 YENEEA.

Only one count was recorded for this clonotype. The V gene is TRBV7-2, the J gene TRBJ2-2, with D perhaps matching TRBD2 (6 bases). Germline CDR1 is SGHTA and CDR2 is FQGNSA. Trimming pared 5 bases from V and 7 bases from J, leaving 11 bases between. The CDR3 is 13 residues long. CDR3 DNA sequence: TGTGCCAGCAGCGGAGGGTGGGGCGGGGAGCTGTTTTTT. This encodes CASSGGWGGELFF.

In its sample, this clonotype was seen a few times. The chain couples TRBV7-8 to TRBJ2-3, with 7 positions matching TRBD1. Germline CDR1 SGHVS, CDR2 FQNEAQ. The CDR3 runs 16 residues. V dropped 5 bases and J dropped 1; count of bases not matched to a gene: 9. In nucleotides, the CDR3 is TGTGCCAGCAGCCAGTTACAGGGGCGCGGCACAGATACGCAGTATTTT. This sequence encodes CASSQLQGRGTDTQYF.

Note on this clonotype: Sequence at one end of the junction differs from germline and may be a read error. The rearrangement uses TRBV10-3 and TRBJ1-5; TRBD1 is a possible D gene (5 bases). Looked up from germline, CDR1 is ENHRY and CDR2 is SYGVKD. This CDR3 has 16 residues. CDR3 bases: TGTGCCATCAGTGACAGGGAACACCTGAGCAGTCAGCCCCAGCATTTT. Translated: CAISDREHLSSQPQHF.

The CDR3 loop is CASMVSGRASTGELFF. The CDR3 DNA reads TGTGCCAGCATGGTCAGCGGGAGGGCCAGTACCGGGGAGCTGTTTTTT. The chain couples TRBV2 to TRBJ2-2; 10 bases line up with TRBD2. The germline V gene encodes CDR1 SNHLY and CDR2 FYNNEI. The CDR3 contains 16 residues. J lost 5 bases, V lost 7 bases, and 10 bases had no gene match.

This clonotype was counted ten times or more. This chain connects TRBV12-3 or TRBV12-4 to TRBJ1-5, with D perhaps matching TRBD1 (5 bases). Trimming removed 6 bases from V and 2 bases from J, with 17 bases in between. This CDR3 is built from 16 residues. The CDR3 sequence: CASSRGHANGNQPQHF. The CDR3 DNA reads as TGTGCCAGCAGCCGAGGACACGCGAACGGCAATCAGCCCCAGCATTTT.

This chain connects TRBV27 to TRBJ2-2, with D possibly TRBD1 on 6 matching bases. Germline assignment: CDR1 MNHEY and CDR2 SMNVEV (reference sequence). This CDR3 comprises 15 residues. Trimming took off 6 bases at V and 1 base at J, with 12 bases between the two ends. The CDR3 DNA sequence: TGTGCCAGCAGACGCGACAGGCGGAACACCGGGGAGCTGTTTTTT. Encoded protein: CASRRDRRNTGELFF.

This clonotype was observed at least ten times. The V call is TRBV11-2, the J call TRBJ2-3; D assignment may be TRBD1 or TRBD2 (5 bases each). V was cut by 0 bases and J by 1 base, with 17 bases left in between. CDR3 length: 18 residues. Germline V gene lookup returns CDR1 SGHAT and CDR2 FQNNGV. CDR3 protein: CASSLDPRGVGGTDTQYF. The CDR3 DNA reads TGTGCCAGCAGCTTAGATCCCCGGGGCGTAGGGGGCACAGATACGCAGTATTTT. Full variable domain (remainder filled in from reference TRBV11-2 and TRBJ2-3): EAGVAQSPRYKIIEKRQSVAFWCNPISGHATLYWYQQILGQGPKLLIQFQNNGVVDDSQLPKDRFSAERLKGVDSTLKIQPAKLEDSAVYLCASSLDPRGVGGTDTQYFGPGTRLTVL.

V and J are TRBV3-1 and TRBJ2-5, with D possibly being TRBD1 or TRBD2 (6 bases each). CDR1 LGHDT and CDR2 YNNKEL come from the germline V gene (reference sequence). The CDR3 consists of 17 residues. V lost 0 bases to trimming and J lost 5 bases, with 19 bases between them. DNA for the CDR3: TGTGCCAGCAGCCAAGATCTGTGGACTTTAGGGGGGGAGACCCAGTACTTC. Translation: CASSQDLWTLGGETQYF.

The chain links TRBV19 to TRBJ1-1; tentative D call: TRBD1 (6 bases). With 5 bases removed from V and 0 bases from J, the gap between germline ends came to 10 bases. CDR3 length equals 14 residues. Germline values: CDR1 LNHDA, CDR2 SQIVND (reference sequence). In DNA form, the CDR3 reads TGTGCCAGTAGTTTCAGGGGCATGAACACTGAAGCTTTCTTT. Protein sequence: CASSFRGMNTEAFF.

Here the CDR3 DNA reads TGCGCCAGCAGCCCGACAGGGGGCAGCACTGAAGCTTTCTTT. It codes for CASSPTGGSTEAFF. The V gene is TRBV5-1, the J gene TRBJ1-1; 10 bases fit TRBD1. Germline values: CDR1 SGHRS, CDR2 YFSETQ. J gave up 4 bases and V 4 bases, and 4 bases lay outside the gene matches. This CDR3 region has 14 residues. Complete variable domain (other parts from reference TRBV5-1 and TRBJ1-1): KAGVTQTPRYLIKTRGQQVTLSCSPISGHRSVSWYQQTPGQGLQFLFEYFSETQRNKGNFPGRFSGRQFSNSRSEMNVSTLELGDSALYLCASSPTGGSTEAFFGQGTRLTVV.

This clonotype has at least ten counts. This rearrangement joins TRBV5-1 to TRBJ2-1, with D maybe TRBD2 (5 bases). The length of the CDR3 is 15 residues. The V and J ends lost 1 base and 7 bases respectively, with 15 bases between them. In germline, CDR1 is SGHRS, CDR2 YFSETQ. Here the CDR3 reads CASSLQGSGPNEQFF. CDR3 sequence (DNA): TGCGCCAGCAGCTTGCAAGGCAGCGGTCCAAATGAGCAGTTCTTC.

The chain combines TRBV24-1 with TRBJ2-1, with D possibly being TRBD2 (6 bases). Germline-derived CDR1 and CDR2 are KGHDR and SFDVKD. The CDR3 runs to 17 residues. V lost 4 bases, J lost 5 bases, and 20 bases lay in between. In nucleotides, the CDR3 is TGTGCCACCAGTGACCTCCCCCAAGCGGGCACTCACAATGAGCAGTTCTTC. Residues: CATSDLPQAGTHNEQFF.

This chain joins TRBV4-2 and TRBJ1-2; D might be TRBD1 (5 bases). Germline CDR1 LGHNA, CDR2 YNFKEQ. The CDR3 runs 16 residues. The V and J ends lost 1 base and 4 bases respectively, with 16 bases between them. CDR3 sequence: CASSQALDGGSYGYTF. The CDR3 DNA is TGTGCCAGCAGCCAAGCCTTAGACGGGGGATCCTATGGCTACACCTTC.

This clonotype was seen only a few times. The rearrangement uses TRBV2 and TRBJ2-5; 8 positions match TRBD1. J lost 4 bases, V lost 4 bases, and 5 bases had no gene match. Looked up from germline, CDR1 is SNHLY and CDR2 is FYNNEI. The CDR3 is 14 residues long. The CDR3: CASSGQGPRETQYF. In DNA form, the CDR3 reads TGTGCCAGCAGTGGACAGGGGCCGAGAGAGACCCAGTACTTC. The whole variable domain, remainder taken from reference TRBV2 and TRBJ2-5, is EPEVTQTPSHQVTQMGQEVILRCVPISNHLYFYWYRQILGQKVEFLVSFYNNEISEKSEIFDDQFSVERPDGSNFTLKIRSTKLEDSAMYFCASSGQGPRETQYFGPGTRLLVL.

A note on this clonotype: Since the CDR3 does not end with the conserved phenylalanine or tryptophan, this likely comes from a read error. The limits of the CDR3 on the DNA are not certain, so only TCRdb's listed CDR3 is given. V usage is TRBV19 and J usage is TRBJ1-6. The germline CDR1 and CDR2 sequences are LNHDA and SQIVND (reference sequence). The CDR3 spans 9 residues, counting both ends. This CDR3 reads CASSIPPTT.

This clonotype was picked up one time. The rearrangement joins TRBV7-9 to TRBJ2-1; D gene ambiguous. The CDR3 loop spans 13 amino acids. With 1 base removed from V and 6 bases from J, the gap between germline ends came to 7 bases. CDR1 and CDR2 (germline): SEHNR, FQNEAQ (reference sequence). The CDR3: CASSLGSANEQFF. Here the CDR3 DNA reads TGTGCCAGCAGCTTAGGGAGTGCCAATGAGCAGTTCTTC.

The V gene is TRBV20-1, the J gene TRBJ2-3; D not certain. The V gene's germline CDR1 is DFQATT and CDR2 SNEGSKA (reference sequence). V lost 3 bases and J lost 6, with 16 bases in between. There are 14 residues in the CDR3. The CDR3 reads CSARIQPGADTQYF. CDR3 DNA: TGCAGTGCTAGGATACAACCGGGTGCTGATACGCAGTATTTT.

As regards this clonotype: The CDR3 end shows no conserved phenylalanine or tryptophan, and so a read error is likely. Because the CDR3's place on the DNA is in doubt, the DNA is left out and the CDR3 is given as listed by TCRdb. The CDR3 loop is CASRRQEVGNQPQLC. The genes are TRBV19 and TRBJ1-5. Termini included, the CDR3 measures 15 amino acids. Germline CDR1 reads LNHDA; CDR2 reads SQIVND (reference sequence).

The V call is TRBV19, the J call TRBJ2-1; 7 bases fit TRBD1. The CDR3 runs to 14 residues. Unmatched junction bases numbered 12, after V lost 7 bases and J lost 9 bases. The germline CDR1 and CDR2 sequences are LNHDA and SQIVND (reference sequence). This CDR3 is CASTADRVSSEQFF. The CDR3, as DNA: TGTGCCAGTACGGCAGACAGGGTGTCCAGTGAGCAGTTCTTC.